These T cell receptor beta chains were read from a single sample in a study of T-cell reconstitution after alpha-beta-depleted transplantation in children. MiXCR was run by TCRdb on the PCR reads, yielding one entry per CDR3 protein. The data hold 600,000 to 700,000 distinct CDR3 sequences, with roughly 17% observed a single time. Sequences were derived from PBMCs from the stem cell graft donor, sampled from the stem cell graft. These receptors originate from a human donor who donated a stem cell graft to a child with acute myeloid leukemia. Both conserved end residues are part of each CDR3. D genes are given only for firm matches. Clone size is stated in some rows and not others, as once, few, many or a class when expanded.

abundance: few; j_gene: TRBJ1-2; v_gene: TRBV25-1; d_gene: .; CDR3nt: TGTGCCAGCACCAGGGAAGACTATGGCTACACCTTC; CDR3aa: CASTREDYGYTF
abundance: .; j_gene: TRBJ2-5; v_gene: TRBV28; d_gene: .; CDR3nt: TGTGCCAGCAGTTCCCAACAGCTACGCGCGGAGACCCAGTACTTC; CDR3aa: CASSSQQLRAETQYF
abundance: many; j_gene: TRBJ2-7; v_gene: TRBV6-2/TRBV6-3; d_gene: TRBD2; CDR3nt: TGTGCCAGCAGCACCGGGACTAGAAGCTACGAGCAGTACTTC; CDR3aa: CASSTGTRSYEQYF
abundance: .; j_gene: TRBJ2-7; v_gene: TRBV11-2; d_gene: .; CDR3nt: TGTGCCAGCAGCCCCCATTCTACCTACGAGCAGTACTTC; CDR3aa: CASSPHSTYEQYF
abundance: many; j_gene: TRBJ1-6; v_gene: TRBV12-3/TRBV12-4; d_gene: TRBD1; CDR3nt: TGTGCCAGCAGTTCGGGGACAGGGGCCTATAATTCACCCCTCCACTTT; CDR3aa: CASSSGTGAYNSPLHF
abundance: many; j_gene: TRBJ2-1; v_gene: TRBV5-1; d_gene: TRBD2; CDR3nt: TGCGCCAGCAGCTTGGAGCCTAGCGGGGGGGTCATCCATGAGCAGTTCTTC; CDR3aa: CASSLEPSGGVIHEQFF
abundance: .; j_gene: TRBJ2-5; v_gene: TRBV12-3/TRBV12-4; d_gene: .; CDR3nt: TGTGCCAGCAGTTCGACCCCAGGGACTGCCTTGGAGACCCAGTACTTC; CDR3aa: CASSSTPGTALETQYF
abundance: few; j_gene: TRBJ2-1; v_gene: TRBV12-3/TRBV12-4; d_gene: .; CDR3nt: TGTGCCAGCAGTCCCGTGTCCTTTGCGCCAGGAGGGCAGTTCTTC; CDR3aa: CASSPVSFAPGGQFF
abundance: few; j_gene: TRBJ1-3; v_gene: TRBV7-9; d_gene: .; CDR3nt: TGTGCCAGCAGCTTCTACTTACAGCCTGGGACCCTCTCTGGAAACACCATATATTTT; CDR3aa: CASSFYLQPGTLSGNTIYF
abundance: .; j_gene: TRBJ1-6; v_gene: TRBV12-3/TRBV12-4; d_gene: .; CDR3nt: TGTGCCAGCAGTCTGCTTGACTGGGGGAATTCACCCCTCCACTTT; CDR3aa: CASSLLDWGNSPLHF
abundance: once; j_gene: TRBJ2-5; v_gene: TRBV12-3/TRBV12-4; d_gene: TRBD1; CDR3nt: TGTGCCAGCAGTCCGAAGACAGGGTGGCAAGAGACCCAGTACTTC; CDR3aa: CASSPKTGWQETQYF
abundance: many; j_gene: TRBJ1-4; v_gene: TRBV27; d_gene: .; CDR3nt: TGTGCCAGCAGTCTACAGGGACGGCACGAAAAACTGTTTTTT; CDR3aa: CASSLQGRHEKLFF
abundance: few; j_gene: TRBJ1-3; v_gene: TRBV12-3/TRBV12-4; d_gene: TRBD1; CDR3nt: TGTGCCAGCAGTCCCGGACAGGGTTTCTCTGGAAACACCATATATTTT; CDR3aa: CASSPGQGFSGNTIYF
abundance: .; j_gene: TRBJ2-3; v_gene: TRBV18; d_gene: .; CDR3nt: TGTGCCAGCTCACCAGGGTCCAATACGCAGTATTTT; CDR3aa: CASSPGSNTQYF
abundance: few; j_gene: TRBJ1-5; v_gene: TRBV20-1; d_gene: .; CDR3nt: TGCAGTGCTAGAGTGGATCTTGCGGGCAATCAGCCCCAGCATTTT; CDR3aa: CSARVDLAGNQPQHF
abundance: many; j_gene: TRBJ2-1; v_gene: TRBV5-6; d_gene: .; CDR3nt: TGTGCCAGCAGCTTGGACCCCAGCTACAATGAGCAGTTCTTC; CDR3aa: CASSLDPSYNEQFF
abundance: few; j_gene: TRBJ2-7; v_gene: TRBV11-2; d_gene: .; CDR3nt: TGTGCCAGCAGCTTATATCCCCCACCGGGGAAGACCTACGAGCAGTACTTC; CDR3aa: CASSLYPPPGKTYEQYF
abundance: few; j_gene: TRBJ2-6; v_gene: TRBV7-3; d_gene: .; CDR3nt: TGTGCCAGCAGCCCTGTGATCTCTGGGGCCAACGTCCTGACTTTC; CDR3aa: CASSPVISGANVLTF
abundance: many; j_gene: TRBJ1-6; v_gene: TRBV6-5; d_gene: .; CDR3nt: TGTGCCAGCAGTTTACTTAGGACAGCAAACAATTCACCCCTCCACTTT; CDR3aa: CASSLLRTANNSPLHF
abundance: .; j_gene: TRBJ2-7; v_gene: TRBV29-1; d_gene: .; CDR3nt: TGCAGCGCCCGAAGCTGGACCCCCGCCTACGAGCAGTACTTC; CDR3aa: CSARSWTPAYEQYF
abundance: .; j_gene: TRBJ2-3; v_gene: TRBV7-2; d_gene: .; CDR3nt: TGTGCCACCGCGGAGGGGGGGCCCACAGATACGCAGTATTTT; CDR3aa: CATAEGGPTDTQYF
abundance: .; j_gene: TRBJ2-3; v_gene: TRBV20-1; d_gene: TRBD2; CDR3nt: TGCAGTGCCCCAAACGGGGGGTACACAGATACGCAGTATTTT; CDR3aa: CSAPNGGYTDTQYF
abundance: many; j_gene: TRBJ2-1; v_gene: TRBV20-1; d_gene: .; CDR3nt: TGCAGTGCTAGAGATCTCTCGGGGAAGCCTGAGCAGTTCTTC; CDR3aa: CSARDLSGKPEQFF
abundance: few; j_gene: TRBJ1-2; v_gene: TRBV25-1; d_gene: .; CDR3nt: TGTGCCAGCAGTGAAGGGCAGGTCTATGGCTACACCTTC; CDR3aa: CASSEGQVYGYTF
abundance: few; j_gene: TRBJ1-1; v_gene: TRBV10-3; d_gene: .; CDR3nt: TGTGCCATCAGTGGACAGATAAACACTGAAGCTTTCTTT; CDR3aa: CAISGQINTEAFF
abundance: .; j_gene: TRBJ2-2; v_gene: TRBV20-1; d_gene: .; CDR3nt: TGCAGTGCTAGCCCTTTCGGGGGGAACACCGGGGAGCTGTTTTTT; CDR3aa: CSASPFGGNTGELFF
abundance: many; j_gene: TRBJ2-7; v_gene: TRBV7-2; d_gene: .; CDR3nt: TGTGCCAGCAGCTTACAACGTTACGAGCAGTACTTC; CDR3aa: CASSLQRYEQYF
abundance: .; j_gene: TRBJ2-5; v_gene: TRBV10-3; d_gene: .; CDR3nt: TGTGCATCAGTATCCGGAGAGACCCAGTACTTC; CDR3aa: CASVSGETQYF
abundance: few; j_gene: TRBJ1-4; v_gene: TRBV10-1; d_gene: .; CDR3nt: TGCGCCAGCAGGGTCCCTAGGGGGGCACAGAATGAAAAACTGTTTTTT; CDR3aa: CASRVPRGAQNEKLFF
abundance: .; j_gene: TRBJ2-3; v_gene: TRBV10-3; d_gene: .; CDR3nt: TGTGCCATCAATGAGGCCAGGGGCACAGATACGCAGTATTTT; CDR3aa: CAINEARGTDTQYF
abundance: many; j_gene: TRBJ2-2; v_gene: TRBV20-1; d_gene: .; CDR3nt: TGCAGTGCTAGACCTCCGGGTCCCGTGATGCGCGGGGAGCTGTTTTTT; CDR3aa: CSARPPGPVMRGELFF
abundance: .; j_gene: TRBJ2-2; v_gene: TRBV6-1; d_gene: .; CDR3nt: TGTGCCAGCACTCAAATCCTCAGGGACACCGGGGAGCTGTTTTTT; CDR3aa: CASTQILRDTGELFF
abundance: many; j_gene: TRBJ2-2; v_gene: TRBV20-1; d_gene: TRBD1; CDR3nt: TGCAGTGCTTGGGATTCCGGGACAGAGACCGGGGAGCTGTTTTTT; CDR3aa: CSAWDSGTETGELFF
abundance: many; j_gene: TRBJ2-7; v_gene: TRBV29-1; d_gene: TRBD1; CDR3nt: TGCAGCGCTCACAGGGGTTACGAGCAGTACTTC; CDR3aa: CSAHRGYEQYF